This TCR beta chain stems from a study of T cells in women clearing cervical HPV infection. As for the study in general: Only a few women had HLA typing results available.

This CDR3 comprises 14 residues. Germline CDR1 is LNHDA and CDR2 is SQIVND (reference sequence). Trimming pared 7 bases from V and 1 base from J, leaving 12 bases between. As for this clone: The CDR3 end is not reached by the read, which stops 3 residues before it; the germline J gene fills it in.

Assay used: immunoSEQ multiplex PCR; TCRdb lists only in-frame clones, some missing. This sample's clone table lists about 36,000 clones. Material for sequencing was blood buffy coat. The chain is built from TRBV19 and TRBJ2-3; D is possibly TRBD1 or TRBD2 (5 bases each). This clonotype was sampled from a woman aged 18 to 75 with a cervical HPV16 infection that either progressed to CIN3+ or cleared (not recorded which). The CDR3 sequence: CASKRGSGTDTQYF. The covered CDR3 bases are TGTGCCAGTAAGAGGGGATCGGGCACAGATACG.